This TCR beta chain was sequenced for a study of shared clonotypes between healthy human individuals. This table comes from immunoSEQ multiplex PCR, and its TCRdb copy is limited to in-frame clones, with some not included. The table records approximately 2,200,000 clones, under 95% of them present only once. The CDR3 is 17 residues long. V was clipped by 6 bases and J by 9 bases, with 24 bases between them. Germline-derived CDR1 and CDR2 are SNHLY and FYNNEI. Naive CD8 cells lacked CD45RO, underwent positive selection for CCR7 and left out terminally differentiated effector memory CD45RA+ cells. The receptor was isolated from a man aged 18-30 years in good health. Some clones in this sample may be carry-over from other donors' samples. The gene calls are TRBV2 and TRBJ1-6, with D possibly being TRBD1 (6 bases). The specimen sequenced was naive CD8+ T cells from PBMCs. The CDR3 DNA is TGTGCCAGCAGGGGGGGCGCGGGGCCCAACCGGGGTTCACCCCTCCACTTT. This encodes CASRGGAGPNRGSPLHF. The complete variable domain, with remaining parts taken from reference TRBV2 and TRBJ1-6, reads EPEVTQTPSHQVTQMGQEVILRCVPISNHLYFYWYRQILGQKVEFLVSFYNNEISEKSEIFDDQFSVERPDGSNFTLKIRSTKLEDSAMYFCASRGGAGPNRGSPLHFGNGTRLTVT.